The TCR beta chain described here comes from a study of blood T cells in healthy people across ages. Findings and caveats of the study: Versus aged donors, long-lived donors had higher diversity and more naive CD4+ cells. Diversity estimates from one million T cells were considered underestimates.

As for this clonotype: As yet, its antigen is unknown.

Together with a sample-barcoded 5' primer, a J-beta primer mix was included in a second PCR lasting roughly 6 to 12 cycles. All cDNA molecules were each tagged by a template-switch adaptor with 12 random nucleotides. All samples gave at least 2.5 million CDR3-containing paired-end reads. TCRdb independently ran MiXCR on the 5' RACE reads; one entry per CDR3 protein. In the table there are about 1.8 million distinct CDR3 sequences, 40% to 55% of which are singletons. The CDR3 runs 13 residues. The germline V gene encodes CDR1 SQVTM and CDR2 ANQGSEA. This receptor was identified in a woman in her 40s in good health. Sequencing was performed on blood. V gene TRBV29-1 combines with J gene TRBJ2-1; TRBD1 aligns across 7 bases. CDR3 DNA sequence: TGCGGCGGCTCAGGGGGTGACTACAATGAGCAGTTCTTC. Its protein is CGGSGGDYNEQFF.